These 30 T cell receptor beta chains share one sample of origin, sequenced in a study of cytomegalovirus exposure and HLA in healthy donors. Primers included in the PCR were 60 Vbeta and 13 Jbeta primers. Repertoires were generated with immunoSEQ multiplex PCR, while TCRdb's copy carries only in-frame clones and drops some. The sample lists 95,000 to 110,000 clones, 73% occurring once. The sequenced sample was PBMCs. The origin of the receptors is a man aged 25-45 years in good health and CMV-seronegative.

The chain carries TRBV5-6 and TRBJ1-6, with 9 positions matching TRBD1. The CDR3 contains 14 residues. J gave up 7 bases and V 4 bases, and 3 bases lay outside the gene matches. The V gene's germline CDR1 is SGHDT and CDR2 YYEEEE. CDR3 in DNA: TGTGCCAGCAGCCGTGACAGGGGGAATTCACCCCTCCACTTT. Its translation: CASSRDRGNSPLHF.

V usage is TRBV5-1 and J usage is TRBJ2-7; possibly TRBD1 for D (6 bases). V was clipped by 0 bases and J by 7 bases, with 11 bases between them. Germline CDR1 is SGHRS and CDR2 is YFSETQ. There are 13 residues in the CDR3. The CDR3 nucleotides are TGCGCCAGCAGCTTGGAAACAGGGTATGAGCAGTACTTC. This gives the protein CASSLETGYEQYF.

CDR3 amino acids: CASSETRTSGRQDTQYF. In nucleotides, the CDR3 is TGCGCCAGCAGTGAGACCCGGACTAGCGGGAGGCAAGATACGCAGTATTTT. The chain has TRBV10-1 and TRBJ2-3; 14 nucleotides match TRBD2. The CDR3 is made up of 17 amino acids. In germline, CDR1 is WNHNN, CDR2 SYGVQD (reference sequence). V dropped 2 bases and J dropped 5; count of bases not matched to a gene: 6.

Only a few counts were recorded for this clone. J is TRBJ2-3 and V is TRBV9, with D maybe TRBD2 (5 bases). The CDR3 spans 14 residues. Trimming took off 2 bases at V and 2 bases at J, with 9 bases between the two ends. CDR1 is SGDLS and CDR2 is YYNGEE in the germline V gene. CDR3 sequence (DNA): TGTGCCAGCAGCGTCCCCGGGAACACAGATACGCAGTATTTT. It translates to CASSVPGNTDTQYF.

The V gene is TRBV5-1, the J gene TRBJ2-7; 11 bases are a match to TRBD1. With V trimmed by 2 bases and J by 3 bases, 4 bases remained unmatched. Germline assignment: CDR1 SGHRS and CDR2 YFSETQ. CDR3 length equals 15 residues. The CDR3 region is CASSFTGTGGYEQYF. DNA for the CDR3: TGCGCCAGCAGCTTTACCGGGACAGGGGGCTACGAGCAGTACTTC.

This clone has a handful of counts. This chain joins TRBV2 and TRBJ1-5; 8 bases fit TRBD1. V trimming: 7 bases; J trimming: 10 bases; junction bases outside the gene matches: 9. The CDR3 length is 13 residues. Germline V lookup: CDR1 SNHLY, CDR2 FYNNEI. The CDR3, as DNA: TGTGCCAGCACGGGACAGGTAAATTCTCCCCAGCATTTT. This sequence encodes CASTGQVNSPQHF.

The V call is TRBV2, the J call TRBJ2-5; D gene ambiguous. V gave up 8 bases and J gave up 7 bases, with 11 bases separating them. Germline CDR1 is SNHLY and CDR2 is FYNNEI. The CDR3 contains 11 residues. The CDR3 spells CASLGGATQYF. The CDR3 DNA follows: TGTGCCAGCCTTGGCGGAGCGACCCAGTACTTC.

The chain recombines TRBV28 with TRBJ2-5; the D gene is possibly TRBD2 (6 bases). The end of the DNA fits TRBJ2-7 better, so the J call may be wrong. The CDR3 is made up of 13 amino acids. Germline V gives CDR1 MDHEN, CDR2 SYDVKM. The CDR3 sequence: CASSLGLSYEQYF. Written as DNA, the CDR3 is TGTGCCAGCAGTTTGGGACTTTCCTACGAGCAGTACTTC.

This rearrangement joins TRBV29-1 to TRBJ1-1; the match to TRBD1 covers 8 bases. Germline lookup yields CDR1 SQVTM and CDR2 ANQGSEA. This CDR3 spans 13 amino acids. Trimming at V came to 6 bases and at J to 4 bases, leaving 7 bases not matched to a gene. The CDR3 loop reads CSVSQGDTTEAFF. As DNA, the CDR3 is TGCAGCGTATCACAGGGGGATACCACTGAAGCTTTCTTT.

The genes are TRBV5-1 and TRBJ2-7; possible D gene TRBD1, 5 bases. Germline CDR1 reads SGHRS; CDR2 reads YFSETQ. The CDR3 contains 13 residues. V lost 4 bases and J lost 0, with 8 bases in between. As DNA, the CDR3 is TGCGCCAGCAGCGCGGACAACTCCTACGAGCAGTACTTC. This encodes CASSADNSYEQYF. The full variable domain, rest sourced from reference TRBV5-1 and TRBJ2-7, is KAGVTQTPRYLIKTRGQQVTLSCSPISGHRSVSWYQQTPGQGLQFLFEYFSETQRNKGNFPGRFSGRQFSNSRSEMNVSTLELGDSALYLCASSADNSYEQYFGPGTRLTVT.

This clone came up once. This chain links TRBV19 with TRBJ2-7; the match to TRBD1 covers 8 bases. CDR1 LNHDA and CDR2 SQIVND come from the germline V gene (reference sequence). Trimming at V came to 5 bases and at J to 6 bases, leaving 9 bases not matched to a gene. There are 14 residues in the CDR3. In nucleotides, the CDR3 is TGTGCCAGTAGTGTAACAGGGGGTACGGGCGAGCAGTACTTC. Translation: CASSVTGGTGEQYF.

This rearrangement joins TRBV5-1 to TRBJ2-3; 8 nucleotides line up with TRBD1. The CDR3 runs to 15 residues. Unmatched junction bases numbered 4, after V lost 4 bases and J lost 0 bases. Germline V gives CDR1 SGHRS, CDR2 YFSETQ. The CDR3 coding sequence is TGCGCCAGCAGCCCGACAGGGGCCAGCACAGATACGCAGTATTTT. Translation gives CASSPTGASTDTQYF.

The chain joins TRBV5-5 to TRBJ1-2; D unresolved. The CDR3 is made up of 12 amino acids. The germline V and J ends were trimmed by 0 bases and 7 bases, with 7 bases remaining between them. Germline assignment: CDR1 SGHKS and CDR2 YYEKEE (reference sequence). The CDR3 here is CASSLASSGYTF. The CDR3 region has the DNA TGTGCCAGCAGCTTGGCCTCTTCTGGCTACACCTTC.

The DNA of the CDR3 is TGTGCCAGCAGTTTCAGACTAGCGGGGGGGGCCGTTGTGTTCTTC. It codes for CASSFRLAGGAVVFF. The chain uses TRBV27 and TRBJ2-1, with TRBD2 identical over 14 bases. The CDR3 spans 15 residues. The germline V gene encodes CDR1 MNHEY and CDR2 SMNVEV (reference sequence). V lost 3 bases, J lost 15 bases, and 10 bases stayed unmatched.

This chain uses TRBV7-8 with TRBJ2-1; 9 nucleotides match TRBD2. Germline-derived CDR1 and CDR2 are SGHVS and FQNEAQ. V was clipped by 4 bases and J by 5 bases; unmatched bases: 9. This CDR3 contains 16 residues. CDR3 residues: CASSSPASGTNNEQFF. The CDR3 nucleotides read TGTGCCAGCAGCTCTCCGGCTAGCGGGACCAACAATGAGCAGTTCTTC.

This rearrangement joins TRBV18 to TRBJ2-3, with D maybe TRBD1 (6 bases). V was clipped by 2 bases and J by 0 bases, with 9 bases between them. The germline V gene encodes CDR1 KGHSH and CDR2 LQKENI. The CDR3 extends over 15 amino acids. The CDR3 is CASSPRDTSTDTQYF. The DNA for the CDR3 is TGTGCCAGCTCACCAAGGGACACAAGCACAGATACGCAGTATTTT.

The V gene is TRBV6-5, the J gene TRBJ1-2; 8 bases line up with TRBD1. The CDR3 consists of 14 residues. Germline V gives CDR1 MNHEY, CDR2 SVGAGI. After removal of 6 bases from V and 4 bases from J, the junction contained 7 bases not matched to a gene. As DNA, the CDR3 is TGTGCCAGCAGCCGACAGGGGCTCCTCTATGGCTACACCTTC. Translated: CASSRQGLLYGYTF.

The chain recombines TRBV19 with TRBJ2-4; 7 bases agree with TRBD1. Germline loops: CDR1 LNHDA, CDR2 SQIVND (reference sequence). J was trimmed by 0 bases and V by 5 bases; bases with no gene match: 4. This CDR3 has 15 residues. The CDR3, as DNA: TGTGCCAGTAGTGACAGGGTCCTAGCCAAAAACATTCAGTACTTC. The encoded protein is CASSDRVLAKNIQYF.

This CDR3 reads CASSLEGSSYEQYF. The CDR3 DNA is TGTGCCAGCAGCTTGGAAGGGAGCTCCTACGAGCAGTACTTC. This chain connects TRBV5-5 to TRBJ2-7, with a possible D match to TRBD2 (5 bases). The CDR3 covers 14 residues. Germline V gene sequence: CDR1 SGHKS, CDR2 YYEKEE (reference sequence). V dropped 0 bases and J dropped 0 bases, with 7 bases sitting between them.

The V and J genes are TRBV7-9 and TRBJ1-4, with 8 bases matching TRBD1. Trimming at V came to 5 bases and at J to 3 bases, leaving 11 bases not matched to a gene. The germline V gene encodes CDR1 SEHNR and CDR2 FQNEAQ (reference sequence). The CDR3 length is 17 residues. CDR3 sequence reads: CASSTRTGRGSNEKLFF. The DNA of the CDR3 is TGTGCCAGCAGCACCCGGACAGGGCGAGGGTCTAATGAAAAACTGTTTTTT.

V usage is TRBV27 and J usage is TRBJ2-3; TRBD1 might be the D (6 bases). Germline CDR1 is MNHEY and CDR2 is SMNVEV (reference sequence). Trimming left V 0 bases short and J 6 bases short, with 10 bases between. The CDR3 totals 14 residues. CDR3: CASSLSAGVDTQYF. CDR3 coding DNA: TGTGCCAGCAGTTTATCGGCAGGGGTGGATACGCAGTATTTT.

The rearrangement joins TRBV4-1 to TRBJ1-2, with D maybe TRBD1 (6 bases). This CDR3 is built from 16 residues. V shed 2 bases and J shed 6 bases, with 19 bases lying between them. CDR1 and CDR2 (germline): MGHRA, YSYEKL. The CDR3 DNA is TGCGCCAGCAGCCAACACACCGATTCAGGGGTTGATGGCTACACCTTC. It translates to CASSQHTDSGVDGYTF.

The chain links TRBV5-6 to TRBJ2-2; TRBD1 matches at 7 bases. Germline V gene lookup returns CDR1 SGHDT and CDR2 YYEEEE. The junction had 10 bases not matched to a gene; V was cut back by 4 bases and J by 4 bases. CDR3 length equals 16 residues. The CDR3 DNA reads TGTGCCAGCAGCGTACCGGGACAGACACCCACCGGGGAGCTGTTTTTT. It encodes CASSVPGQTPTGELFF.

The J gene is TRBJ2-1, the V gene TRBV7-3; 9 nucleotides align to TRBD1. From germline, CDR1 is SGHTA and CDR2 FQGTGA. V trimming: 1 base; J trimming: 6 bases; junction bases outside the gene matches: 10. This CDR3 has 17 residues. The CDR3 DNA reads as TGTGCCAGCAGCTTAAGGGCCGGACAGGGGCGTACCAATGAGCAGTTCTTC. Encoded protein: CASSLRAGQGRTNEQFF.

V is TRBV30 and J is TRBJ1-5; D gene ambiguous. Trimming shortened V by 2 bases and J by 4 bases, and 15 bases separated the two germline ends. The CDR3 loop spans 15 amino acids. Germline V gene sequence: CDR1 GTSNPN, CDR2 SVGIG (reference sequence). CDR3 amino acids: CAWSREGSRNQPQHF. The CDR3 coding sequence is TGTGCCTGGAGTAGGGAAGGGAGTAGGAATCAGCCCCAGCATTTT.

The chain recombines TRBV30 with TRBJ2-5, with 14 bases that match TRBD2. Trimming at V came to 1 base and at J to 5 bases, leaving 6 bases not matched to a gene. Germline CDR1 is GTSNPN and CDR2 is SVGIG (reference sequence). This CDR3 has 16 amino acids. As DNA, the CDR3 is TGTGCCTGGAGTGCGGGACTAGCGGGAGTGGGTGAGACCCAGTACTTC. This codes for CAWSAGLAGVGETQYF.

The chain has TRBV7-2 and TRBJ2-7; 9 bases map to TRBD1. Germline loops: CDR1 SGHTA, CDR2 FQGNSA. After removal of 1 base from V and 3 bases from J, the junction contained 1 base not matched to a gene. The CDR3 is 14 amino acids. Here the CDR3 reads CASSLDRGHYEQYF. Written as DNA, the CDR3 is TGTGCCAGCAGCTTAGACAGGGGGCACTACGAGCAGTACTTC.

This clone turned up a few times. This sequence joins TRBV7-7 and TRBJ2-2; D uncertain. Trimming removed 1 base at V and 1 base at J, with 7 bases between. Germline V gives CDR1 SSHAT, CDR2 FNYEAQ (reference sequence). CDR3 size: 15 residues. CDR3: CASSLDFQNTGELFF. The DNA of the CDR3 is TGTGCCAGCAGCTTAGACTTCCAGAACACCGGGGAGCTGTTTTTT.

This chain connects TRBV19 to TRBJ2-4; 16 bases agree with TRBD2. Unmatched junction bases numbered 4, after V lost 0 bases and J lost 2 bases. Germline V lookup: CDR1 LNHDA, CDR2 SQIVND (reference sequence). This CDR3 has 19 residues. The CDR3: CASSIEGLAGGPSKNIQYF. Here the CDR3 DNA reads TGTGCCAGTAGTATAGAGGGACTAGCGGGAGGGCCTTCCAAAAACATTCAGTACTTC.

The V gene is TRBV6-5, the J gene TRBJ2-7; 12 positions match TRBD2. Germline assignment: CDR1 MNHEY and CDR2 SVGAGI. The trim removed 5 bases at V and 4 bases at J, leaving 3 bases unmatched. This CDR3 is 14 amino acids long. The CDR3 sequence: CASSLAGGMYEQYF. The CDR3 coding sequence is TGTGCCAGCAGTCTAGCGGGAGGGATGTACGAGCAGTACTTC.